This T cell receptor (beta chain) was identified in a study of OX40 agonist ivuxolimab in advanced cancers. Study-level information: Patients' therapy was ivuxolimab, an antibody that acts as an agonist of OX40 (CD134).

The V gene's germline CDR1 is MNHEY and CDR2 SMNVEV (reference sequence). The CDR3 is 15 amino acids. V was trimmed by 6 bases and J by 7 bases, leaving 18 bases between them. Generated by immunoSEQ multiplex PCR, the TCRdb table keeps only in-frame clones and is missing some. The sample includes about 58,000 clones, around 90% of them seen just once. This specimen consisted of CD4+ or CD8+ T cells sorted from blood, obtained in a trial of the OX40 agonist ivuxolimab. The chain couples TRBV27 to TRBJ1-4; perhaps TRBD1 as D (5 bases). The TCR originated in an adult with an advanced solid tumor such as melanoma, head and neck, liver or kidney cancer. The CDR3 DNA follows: TGTGCCAGCAGCTTGGGACGGGGGGTGGGTGAAAAACTGTTTTTT. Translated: CASSLGRGVGEKLFF.